These 10 T cell receptor beta chains share one sample of origin, sequenced in a study of T cell repertoires in cytomegalovirus infection. Antigen specificity for these receptors is unknown. Using its own MiXCR run on the reads, TCRdb lists one record per CDR3 protein. This repertoire shows roughly 500,000 distinct CDR3 sequences, more than 30% found once; its top ten account for 15% to 20%. This material consisted of cultured PBMCs, taken from culture after CMV antigen stimulation. The receptors derive from a human donor in good health (CMV status not recorded). Some clones in this sample may be carry-over from other donors' samples.

V is TRBV7-2 and J is TRBJ2-7; 7 bases are a match to TRBD2. V was clipped by 5 bases and J by 6 bases; unmatched bases: 7. This CDR3 contains 13 residues. CDR1 is SGHTA, CDR2 FQGNSA, per germline. The CDR3 DNA reads as TGTGCCAGCAGCCCGAGGAGGGAGGGCGAGCAGTACTTC. Encoded protein: CASSPRREGEQYF.

The chain joins TRBV7-8 to TRBJ2-1; 9 bases agree with TRBD2. The CDR3 has 16 residues. V was pared by 3 bases and J by 8 bases, with 11 bases of the junction left unmatched. The germline gives CDR1 SGHVS, CDR2 FQNEAQ. In nucleotides, the CDR3 is TGTGCCAGCAGCTTTCGAGATCTAGCGGGAATGTATGAGCAGTTCTTC. This translates into CASSFRDLAGMYEQFF.

The gene calls are TRBV20-1 and TRBJ1-1, with TRBD1 matching over 7 bases. After removal of 5 bases from V and 5 bases from J, the junction contained 8 bases not matched to a gene. Germline V lookup: CDR1 DFQATT, CDR2 SNEGSKA (reference sequence). The CDR3 totals 13 residues. CDR3 amino acids: CSAGDSGGTEAFF. For the CDR3, the DNA is TGCAGTGCTGGGGACAGTGGGGGAACTGAAGCTTTCTTT.

The count of this clonotype is one. V gene TRBV28 combines with J gene TRBJ2-3; 10 positions match TRBD2. Germline V CDR1 and CDR2: MDHEN, SYDVKM. The CDR3 loop spans 21 amino acids. V was clipped by 4 bases and J by 4 bases; unmatched bases: 23. The CDR3 here is CASSSSGGASGRFWSPDTQYF. DNA for the CDR3: TGTGCCAGCAGTTCCTCTGGGGGGGCTAGCGGGAGATTCTGGTCTCCAGATACGCAGTATTTT.

The chain joins TRBV18 to TRBJ1-3; 10 nucleotides line up with TRBD1. This CDR3 is 18 amino acids long. CDR1 and CDR2 (germline): KGHSH, LQKENI. The junction had 8 bases not matched to a gene; V was cut back by 1 base and J by 2 bases. As DNA, the CDR3 is TGTGCCAGCTCACCACTTCGACAGGGGGCTCGTCCTGGAAACACCATATATTTT. Translated, it gives CASSPLRQGARPGNTIYF.

The V and J genes are TRBV28 and TRBJ1-2, with D possibly being TRBD1 (6 bases). Trimming cost V 6 bases and J 4 bases, with 21 bases left between them. Germline lookup yields CDR1 MDHEN and CDR2 SYDVKM. This CDR3 spans 16 amino acids. The CDR3 coding sequence is TGTGCCAGCAGCTCTGGGTCGACAGGAAATCTCTATGGCTACACCTTC. This encodes CASSSGSTGNLYGYTF.

The chain links TRBV28 to TRBJ1-2; possibly TRBD1 for D (6 bases). CDR3 length equals 14 residues. Germline V gene lookup returns CDR1 MDHEN and CDR2 SYDVKM. Trimming left V 9 bases short and J 1 base short, with 15 bases between. CDR3 loop: CASAGQSINYGYTF. The DNA for the CDR3 is TGTGCCAGTGCCGGACAGTCGATTAACTATGGCTACACCTTC.

This clonotype was seen a handful of times. J is TRBJ1-1 and V is TRBV15; 8 bases fit TRBD1. V lost 3 bases, J lost 4 bases, and 4 bases stayed unmatched. The CDR3 is 14 amino acids. CDR1 and CDR2 from the germline V gene are LNHNV and YYDKDF (reference sequence). The CDR3 loop is CATSRDRAATEAFF. The CDR3 coding sequence is TGTGCCACCAGCAGGGACAGGGCGGCCACTGAAGCTTTCTTT.

This clonotype was observed a few times. The chain is built from TRBV12-3 or TRBV12-4 and TRBJ2-3; TRBD2 matches at 13 bases. After removal of 8 bases from V and 2 bases from J, the junction contained 10 bases not matched to a gene. The CDR3 has 17 amino acids. The CDR3 spells CASDPTGTSGNTDTQYF. CDR3 coding DNA: TGTGCCAGCGACCCGACGGGGACTAGCGGGAACACAGATACGCAGTATTTT.

This clonotype was observed a few times. The CDR3 sequence is CSGTENTEAFF. CDR3 bases: TGCAGCGGGACAGAGAACACTGAAGCTTTCTTT. The rearrangement links TRBV29-1 to TRBJ1-1, with TRBD1 as a possible D gene (6 bases). Trimming cost V 7 bases and J 1 base, with 7 bases left between them. Germline assignment: CDR1 SQVTM and CDR2 ANQGSEA. CDR3 length: 11 amino acids.